This TCR beta chain was found in a study of cytomegalovirus exposure and HLA in healthy donors. In the case of this clone: The antigen is undetermined.

Whole-study findings and limits: A later analysis reported that several of the most significant clusters appeared to be linked to common viral pathogens, among them Epstein-Barr virus. Later on, an analysis tied some 17,000 TCR beta sequences to HLA alleles at 0.05 false discovery rate. The study recorded over 150 TCR beta chains that were cytomegalovirus-associated. Later findings reportedly placed an Asian-associated ancestry cluster below the roughly 690-donor mean for N-insertions.

Primers: 60 Vbeta forward and 13 Jbeta reverse. Here immunoSEQ multiplex PCR was the method, and the copy in TCRdb shows in-frame clones only, minus some. In the table there are roughly 190,000 clones, more than 65% of which are singletons. The CDR3 contains 16 residues. CDR1 LGHNA and CDR2 YSLEER come from the germline V gene. Trimming removed 1 base from V and 7 bases from J, with 17 bases in between. The sample taken for sequencing was PBMCs. The rearrangement joins TRBV4-3 to TRBJ1-5, with D possibly being TRBD1 (5 bases). The source of this sequence is a girl between 10 and 17 years old in good health and CMV-seropositive. CDR3 sequence: CASSQVLVGAGQPQHF. As DNA, the CDR3 is TGCGCCAGCAGCCAAGTTTTAGTAGGGGCAGGCCAGCCCCAGCATTTT.